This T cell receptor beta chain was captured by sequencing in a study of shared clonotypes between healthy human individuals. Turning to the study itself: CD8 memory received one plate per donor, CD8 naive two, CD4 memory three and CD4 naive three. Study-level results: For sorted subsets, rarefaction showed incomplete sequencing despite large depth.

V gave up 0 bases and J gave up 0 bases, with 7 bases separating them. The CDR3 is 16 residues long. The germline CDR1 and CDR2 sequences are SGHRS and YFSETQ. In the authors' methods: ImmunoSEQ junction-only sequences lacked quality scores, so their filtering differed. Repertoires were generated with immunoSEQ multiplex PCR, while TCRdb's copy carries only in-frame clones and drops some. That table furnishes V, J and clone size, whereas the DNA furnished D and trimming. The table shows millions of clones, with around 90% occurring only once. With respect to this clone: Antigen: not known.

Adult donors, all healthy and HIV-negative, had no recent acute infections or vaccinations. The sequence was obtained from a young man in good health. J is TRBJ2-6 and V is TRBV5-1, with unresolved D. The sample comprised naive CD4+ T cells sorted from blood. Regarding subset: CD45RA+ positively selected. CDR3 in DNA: TGCGCCAGCAGCTTGGCCAACCCCTCTGGGGCCAACGTCCTGACTTTC. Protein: CASSLANPSGANVLTF.